This T cell receptor beta chain is from a study of response to subunit inactivated influenza vaccine. This clonotype has at least ten counts. The germline V and J ends were trimmed by 6 bases and 0 bases, with 5 bases remaining between them. The CDR3 is 13 residues long. Germline V gives CDR1 KGHSH, CDR2 LQKENI. TCRdb ran MiXCR on the RT-PCR reads and lists one entry per CDR3 protein. The repertoire has about 540,000 distinct CDR3 sequences, around 21% of them found once; the top ten carry approximately 3%. The same sample was also studied in work on T cells expressing NK-cell markers. That work contributes: UMIs were included in TCR beta cDNA generated by 5'RACE template switching. Dominant NKG2C+ clonotypes made up roughly 1.0-8% of CD8+ T cells in several donors. Evidence did not settle whether expanded NKG2C+ T cell clones targeted HCMV.

The input for sequencing was CD4+ T cells sorted from PBMCs, taken roughly 12 days after vaccination. This sequence was found in a man over 45 who received an inactivated influenza vaccine. The gene calls are TRBV18 and TRBJ2-2, with D unresolved. CDR3 amino acids: CASSVANTGELFF. The CDR3 DNA is TGTGCCAGCTCCGTAGCGAACACCGGGGAGCTGTTTTTT.